These 25 T cell receptor beta chains share one sample of origin, sequenced in a study of blood T cells in healthy people across ages. A second PCR of 7 to 11 cycles used a sample-barcoded 5' primer and a J-beta primer mix. TCRdb redid the calling of the 5' RACE reads with MiXCR, one entry per CDR3 protein. The data show about 1.5 million distinct CDR3 sequences, 40% to 45% seen once. The sample was blood. These receptor sequences come from a young woman in good health.

This clonotype was seen more than once but under ten times. The chain carries TRBV20-1 and TRBJ1-5; 7 bases are a match to TRBD1. The CDR3 consists of 17 residues. In germline, CDR1 is DFQATT, CDR2 SNEGSKA (reference sequence). J lost 3 bases, V lost 3 bases, and 14 bases had no gene match. CDR3 nucleotide sequence: TGCAGTGCTAGGCTACTCGCCGGGGACAGAGACAATCAGCCCCAGCATTTT. It translates to CSARLLAGDRDNQPQHF.

This chain connects TRBV7-9 to TRBJ2-5; 8 nucleotides align to TRBD1. This CDR3 has 15 residues. Germline assignment: CDR1 SEHNR and CDR2 FQNEAQ (reference sequence). Unmatched junction bases numbered 9, after V lost 8 bases and J lost 1 base. The CDR3 DNA reads as TGTGCCAGCTTTGGGACAGGAGCACTCCAAGAGACCCAGTACTTC. Encoded protein: CASFGTGALQETQYF.

This chain uses TRBV4-3 with TRBJ2-1; no definite D call. Trimming left V 4 bases short and J 3 bases short, with 7 bases between. The germline CDR1 and CDR2 sequences are LGHNA and YSLEER. There are 13 residues in the CDR3. The CDR3 spells CASSPEDYNEQFF. The CDR3 DNA follows: TGCGCCAGCAGCCCTGAGGACTACAATGAGCAGTTCTTC.

This chain uses TRBV28 with TRBJ2-5; tentatively, D is TRBD1 or TRBD2 (5 bases each). The CDR3 runs 16 residues. V gave up 10 bases and J gave up 5 bases, with 26 bases separating them. The germline gives CDR1 MDHEN, CDR2 SYDVKM. The chain's CDR3 is CATLARDDRRGETQYF. CDR3 nucleotides: TGTGCCACCCTAGCCCGGGACGATAGAAGGGGTGAGACCCAGTACTTC.

This clonotype came up a few times. V gene TRBV12-3 or TRBV12-4 combines with J gene TRBJ1-5, with 7 bases identical to TRBD1. The CDR3 runs to 15 residues. Trimming took 3 bases from V and 3 from J; bases not matched to a gene: 5. As DNA, the CDR3 is TGTGCCAGCAGTTTTATAGGGGGCTTCAATCAGCCCCAGCATTTT. Encoded protein: CASSFIGGFNQPQHF.

This clonotype was picked up a small number of times. The V and J genes are TRBV9 and TRBJ2-1; D could derive from TRBD1 or TRBD2 (5 bases each). Germline CDR1 and CDR2: SGDLS and YYNGEE. V was pared by 3 bases and J by 0 bases, with 7 bases between. The CDR3 sequence is 14 residues long. CDR3 DNA sequence: TGTGCCAGCAGCGGGGGGATCTCCTACAATGAGCAGTTCTTC. Encoded protein: CASSGGISYNEQFF.

CDR3 sequence reads: CASSEAGVTDTQYF. In DNA, the CDR3 is TGTGCCAGCAGTGAAGCAGGGGTCACAGATACGCAGTATTTT. This chain links TRBV6-1 with TRBJ2-3; tentatively, D is TRBD1 (5 bases). This CDR3 has 14 residues. Germline CDR1 MNHNS, CDR2 SASEGT. Trimming left V 0 bases short and J 2 bases short, with 6 bases between.

This clonotype was detected a few times. The rearrangement uses TRBV14 and TRBJ2-3, with 7 positions matching TRBD1. Per the germline V gene, CDR1 is SGHDN and CDR2 is FVKESK. Trimming cost V 4 bases and J 0 bases; bases outside gene matches: 4. The length of the CDR3 is 15 residues. The CDR3, as DNA: TGTGCCAGCAGCCGGGACAGTCCTAGCACAGATACGCAGTATTTT. Protein: CASSRDSPSTDTQYF.

This clonotype showed up just a few times. The chain uses TRBV20-1 and TRBJ1-2; the D gene is possibly TRBD1 (6 bases). Between the trimmed V and J ends, which lost 5 bases and 4 bases, there was a span of 17 bases. From germline, CDR1 is DFQATT and CDR2 SNEGSKA (reference sequence). This CDR3 region has 14 residues. The CDR3 region is CSAVDRRLFYGYTF. The CDR3 bases are TGCAGTGCTGTAGACAGGAGGTTATTCTATGGCTACACCTTC.

A remark on this clonotype: Sequence at one end of the junction differs from germline and may be a read error. The chain joins TRBV3-1 to TRBJ2-7; possibly TRBD2 for D (6 bases). This CDR3 is built from 16 residues. Germline-derived CDR1 and CDR2 are LGHDT and YNNKEL (reference sequence). The CDR3, as DNA: TGTACCAGCTCCCTAGCCCCGGGAGAGGTCTACAATGAGCAGTACTTC. It yields the protein CTSSLAPGEVYNEQYF.

The rearrangement links TRBV20-1 to TRBJ1-4; 9 bases line up with TRBD1. CDR3 length: 14 amino acids. V lost 6 bases and J lost 7; bases outside the gene matches: 9. Germline CDR1 reads DFQATT; CDR2 reads SNEGSKA (reference sequence). CDR3: CSAGTGLIGEKLFF. For the CDR3, the DNA is TGCAGTGCCGGGACAGGGCTTATAGGTGAAAAACTGTTTTTT.

V usage is TRBV18 and J usage is TRBJ2-4; the D is unclear. The tail of the sequence fits TRBJ2-5 better, so the J call may be wrong. The CDR3 is 17 amino acids. The germline V gene encodes CDR1 KGHSH and CDR2 LQKENI. CDR3 sequence reads: CASSPRSSSRIKETQYF. In DNA, the CDR3 is TGTGCCAGCTCACCACGGTCTTCGTCACGGATTAAAGAGACCCAGTACTTC.

The chain joins TRBV20-1 to TRBJ2-1; 10 nucleotides agree with TRBD2. Germline V CDR1 and CDR2: DFQATT, SNEGSKA (reference sequence). CDR3 length equals 13 residues. The CDR3 loop is CSSGRGAYNEQFF. The CDR3 DNA reads TGCAGCAGCGGGAGGGGAGCGTACAATGAGCAGTTCTTC.

The V call is TRBV2, the J call TRBJ2-1; D might be TRBD1 (6 bases). CDR1 and CDR2 (germline): SNHLY, FYNNEI. This CDR3 comprises 12 residues. V was clipped by 9 bases and J by 7 bases, with 13 bases between them. In nucleotides, the CDR3 is TGTGCCAGTGAAGGGACAAGTAATGAGCAGTTCTTC. This encodes CASEGTSNEQFF. The full variable domain, rest sourced from reference TRBV2 and TRBJ2-1, is EPEVTQTPSHQVTQMGQEVILRCVPISNHLYFYWYRQILGQKVEFLVSFYNNEISEKSEIFDDQFSVERPDGSNFTLKIRSTKLEDSAMYFCASEGTSNEQFFGPGTRLTVL.

The V and J genes are TRBV6-2 or TRBV6-3 and TRBJ2-3; 14 nucleotides align to TRBD2. The V and J ends lost 3 bases and 0 bases, in that order; junction bases with no gene match: 8. In germline, CDR1 is MNHEY, CDR2 SVGEGT. CDR3 length: 19 residues. The CDR3 protein is CASSYLGLAGDPSTDTQYF. CDR3 sequence (DNA): TGTGCCAGCAGTTATCTGGGACTAGCGGGGGACCCCAGCACAGATACGCAGTATTTT.

This clonotype has more than one count but fewer than ten. V usage is TRBV29-1 and J usage is TRBJ2-3; D unresolved. V was shortened by 4 bases and J by 4 bases, with 6 bases between the two germline ends. This CDR3 contains 11 residues. Germline loops: CDR1 SQVTM, CDR2 ANQGSEA. The DNA for the CDR3 is TGCAGCGTTGGGCCTCCAGATACGCAGTATTTT. It encodes CSVGPPDTQYF.

Written as DNA, the CDR3 is TGTGCCAGCAGTTCCTTGGCAGGCTTAAATGAAAAACTGTTTTTT. This encodes CASSSLAGLNEKLFF. V gene TRBV5-5 combines with J gene TRBJ1-4, with D uncertain. The CDR3 consists of 15 residues. V gave up 5 bases and J gave up 5 bases, with 16 bases separating them. The germline V gene has CDR1 SGHKS and CDR2 YYEKEE (reference sequence).

The chain joins TRBV12-3 or TRBV12-4 to TRBJ1-2; tentative D call: TRBD1 (5 bases). The V end was cut by 5 bases, the J end by 8 bases, with 15 bases between. This CDR3 region has 13 residues. The CDR3: CASSNWDRVGYTF. The CDR3 DNA sequence: TGTGCCAGCAGTAACTGGGACCGCGTGGGCTACACCTTC.

This clonotype was detected many times. One end of the junction is discordant with germline, which a read error may explain. The V and J genes are TRBV7-2 and TRBJ1-2, with D hard to call. This CDR3 comprises 13 residues. Germline CDR1 and CDR2: SGHTA and FQGNSA. The CDR3 loop is CASSLARDYGYTF. For the CDR3, the DNA is TGTGCCAGCAGTTTAGCGAGAGACTATGGCTACACCTTC.

The chain employs TRBV7-2 and TRBJ2-3; D might be TRBD2 (5 bases). The ends were cut back, 3 bases at V and 0 bases at J, with 13 bases in the middle. The CDR3 is 16 amino acids. Germline assignment: CDR1 SGHTA and CDR2 FQGNSA. CDR3 amino acids: CASSFRHGKSTDTQYF. DNA for the CDR3: TGTGCCAGCAGCTTTAGGCACGGGAAGAGCACAGATACGCAGTATTTT.

In its sample, this clonotype was seen a few times. This sequence joins TRBV6-2 or TRBV6-3 and TRBJ1-2, with a tentative D call TRBD1 (6 bases). Trimming removed 5 bases at V and 6 bases at J, with 19 bases between. The CDR3 runs 15 residues. Germline-derived CDR1 and CDR2 are MNHEY and SVGEGT. The CDR3 nucleotides are TGTGCCAGCAGTGGAACCGGGACATTCGGAGATGGCTACACCTTC. This translates into CASSGTGTFGDGYTF.

This sequence joins TRBV12-3 or TRBV12-4 and TRBJ2-3; D is unresolved. Trimming cost V 6 bases and J 2 bases, with 9 bases left between them. CDR3 size: 13 residues. The chain's CDR3 is CASRLSTTDTQYF. Written as DNA, the CDR3 is TGTGCCAGCAGGCTCTCTACCACAGATACGCAGTATTTT.

This clonotype has just a few counts. This chain joins TRBV11-2 and TRBJ2-7; the D call may be TRBD1 or TRBD2 (5 bases each). The V and J ends lost 1 base and 7 bases respectively, with 14 bases between them. Germline assignment: CDR1 SGHAT and CDR2 FQNNGV. The length of the CDR3 is 14 residues. CDR3 DNA sequence: TGTGCCAGCAGCTTAGGCGGGCCCCCAGGGGAGCAGTACTTC. This sequence encodes CASSLGGPPGEQYF.

This clonotype was counted between two and nine times. J is TRBJ2-5 and V is TRBV4-1; the match to TRBD2 covers 11 bases. In germline, CDR1 is MGHRA, CDR2 YSYEKL. Trimming at V came to 0 bases and at J to 1 base, leaving 1 base not matched to a gene. The CDR3 has 16 amino acids. The CDR3 region is CASSQDLAGGQETQYF. The CDR3 bases are TGCGCCAGCAGCCAAGATCTAGCGGGGGGCCAAGAGACCCAGTACTTC.

This clonotype has a single count. The V call is TRBV29-1, the J call TRBJ1-4; a possible D gene is TRBD1 (6 bases). Per germline, CDR1 SQVTM and CDR2 ANQGSEA. The CDR3 runs 16 residues. Trimming cost V 7 bases and J 0 bases, with 18 bases left between them. The CDR3 sequence is CSARLPGVATNEKLFF. Written as DNA, the CDR3 is TGCAGCGCCCGCCTTCCAGGGGTTGCAACTAATGAAAAACTGTTTTTT.